This is a list of T cell receptor beta chains from one sample in a study of blood T cell repertoires in COVID-19. Only in-frame clones appear in the TCRdb table, and some are missing; sequencing was by immunoSEQ multiplex PCR. Found here are about 220,000 clones, approximately 83% of them singletons; the top ten hold roughly 4.8%. Sequences were obtained from PBMCs or T cells enriched from blood (not recorded which). These receptors were collected from a woman between 45 and 65 years old who had been exposed to COVID-19. Each CDR3 is given without its conserved first and last residue.

TRBJ1-5 | TRBV4-2 | ASSQDSQGPFSNQPQH
TRBJ1-2 | TRBV2 | ASYRVNYGYT
TRBJ2-2 | TRBV11-2 | ASSLRRLEPNTGELF
TRBJ2-1 | TRBV19 | ASSISGGAPNEQF
TRBJ1-1 | TRBV6-5 | ASSPGTANTEAF
TRBJ1-4 | TRBV6-5 | ASRVGGSGNEKLF
TRBJ1-1 | TRBV5-6 | ASSLADRSAF
TRBJ2-7 | TRBV5-1 | ASSLYGVGYEQY
TRBJ2-5 | TRBV6-2/TRBV6-3 | ASSRTGGGSQY
TRBJ1-4 | TRBV11-2 | ASSLSGGGGEKLF
TRBJ1-1 | TRBV19 | ASSIVPAVNTEAF
TRBJ2-3 | TRBV15 | ATSRDDSGGDTQY
TRBJ1-1 | TRBV19 | ASSIRPAGRDTEAF
TRBJ2-7 | TRBV6-6 | ASGPGGPYEQY
TRBJ2-5 | TRBV6-5 | ASSYFTERGETQY
TRBJ2-3 | TRBV19 | ASTHSGSLGDTQY
TRBJ1-1 | TRBV5-6 | ASSLAGTGGSTEAF
TRBJ1-1 | TRBV7-8 | ASSLLKTGGAF
TRBJ1-2 | TRBV25-1 | ASSQTGASNYGYT
TRBJ1-1 | TRBV28 | ASSFGDRTEAF
TRBJ1-2 | TRBV28 | ASSFRARGNYGYT
TRBJ2-7 | TRBV27 | ASRASHEQY
TRBJ2-5 | TRBV4-1 | ASSQVQGGPQETQY
TRBJ1-2 | TRBV27 | ASRLRQGNYGYT
TRBJ2-7 | TRBV3-1/TRBV3-2 | ASSQTGTGTYEQY
TRBJ1-2 | TRBV28 | ASSSSTGVRGYT
TRBJ2-5 | TRBV7-9 | ASSFLGGLAGDRRETQY
TRBJ2-7 | TRBV14 | ASSQNSYEQY
TRBJ2-1 | TRBV5-1 | ASSPSGGSYNEQF
TRBJ2-3 | TRBV3-1/TRBV3-2 | ASSQGVVRDTQY
TRBJ1-6 | TRBV18 | ASSPQGASPLH
TRBJ2-2 | TRBV4-3 | ASSQDPTGVDAGELF